This TCR beta chain is drawn from a study of blood T cells in healthy people across ages (dated by TCRdb to 2013 to 2016). In terms of the full investigation: In model experiments, roughly one uniquely barcoded TCR beta cDNA molecule per two T cells was captured by template switching. The study measured age-related changes in TCR beta repertoire diversity using deep sequencing normalized with unique cDNA molecular identifiers. Two additional independent replicas of 1 million unique cDNA reads from the same blood draw were analyzed for two donors (one aged 18 to 30 and one aged 80 or older). Four age groups were formed from the donors: young (average roughly 15 years), middle-aged (approximately 40), aged (roughly 58) and long-lived (less than 85). Donors of different ages were randomly distributed across sequencing lanes to avoid experimental bias.

The paper as a whole reports these results and caveats: The CMV infection status of donors was not known, potentially confounding age-related changes in expanded clonotypes. The long-lived group showed more naive CD4+ T cells, fewer expanded clones and increased TCR diversity than the aged group, suggesting age selection. As age increased, observed TCR beta diversity per million T cells dropped in a roughly linear way, and a significant reduction was already evident by age 40. Observed TCR beta diversity correlated strongly with the percentage of naive T cells measured by flow cytometry. Estimates of total diversity from one million sequenced T cells were regarded as lower bounds and underestimates. Because profiling used bulk unsorted PBMCs, naive and antigen-experienced compartments could not be compared conclusively.

On this clonotype itself: Its antigen is still unknown. Nothing much larger sits one base from this clone, and base qualities are not available.

Libraries were constructed by 5' RACE. The instrument was an Illumina HiSeq 2500. A second PCR of roughly 6 to 11 cycles was run with a J-beta primer mix and a sample-barcoded 5' primer. Each TCR beta cDNA molecule received a unique molecular identifier from a template-switch 5' adaptor carrying 12 random nucleotides. At least 2.5 million CDR3-containing paired-end reads were obtained from each sample. All of the RNA was converted into first-strand cDNA using the Mint cDNA synthesis kit, with a TRBC-specific oligonucleotide serving as the primer. After uracil-DNA glycosylase treatment, a first 18-cycle PCR used universal primers M1SS and BC2_uni_R on all cDNA. The authors' pipeline ran thus. For normalization, 1 million high-quality reads, each with a distinct molecular identifier, were randomly selected from each sample. Reads sharing molecular identifiers were discarded rather than binned into consensus sequences. MiTCR, with a Q25 quality threshold and the strictest error-elimination algorithm, was used for CDR3 identification, clonotype clustering and error correction. A nonparametric unseen species model with Euler transformation was used to estimate a lower bound on total TCR beta diversity. TCRdb reprocessed the public reads (quality trimming at Q25 with fastp, clone calling with MiXCR) and kept in-frame beta chains. All rows with the same CDR3 protein become a single entry with the most common DNA and genes. For this entry, the V and J calls and clone size follow TCRdb and not the study's own pipeline. The sample data list more than 550,000 distinct CDR3 sequences, and 22% of these were observed just once. The ten largest make up approximately 20% of the sample.

Donors were a few dozen systemically healthy Caucasian individuals from Russia aged about 6 to 100 years. About 9.6 milliliters of peripheral blood were collected from each donor into EDTA-treated Vacutainer tubes. Ficoll-Paque density-gradient centrifugation was used to isolate PBMCs, with at least 6.5 million obtained per sample. Trizol reagent was used to extract total RNA from PBMCs, with at least 6 micrograms per sample. Naive CD45RAhigh/CD27high T cell percentages were measured by flow cytometry on a PBMC aliquot from every donor. The CDR3 runs 12 amino acids, cysteine and phenylalanine included. Left in the record is the CDR3 DNA by itself, 36 bases read in frame from the first base. V is pared back by 5 bases and J by 9 bases, with 13 bases lying between the germline termini. The germline V gene (reference sequence) specifies LNHDA as CDR1 and SQIVND as CDR2.

The receptor was derived from a man aged 70 or older in good health. Recombination linked TRBV19 to TRBJ1-2, with the D gene not confidently named. The specimen was blood. In nucleotide form, the sequence is TGTGCCAGTAGTTCTAAGGCTCGGAGCTACACCTTC. It specifies CASSSKARSYTF.